The T cell receptor beta chain under discussion was sequenced for a study of CD8+CD57+ T cells in acquired aplastic anemia. Study in general: An average of approximately 11 million reads for CD4+ cells was obtained from healthy donors.

This clonotype was counted ten times or more. The V and J ends lost 2 bases and 8 bases respectively, with 13 bases between them. Germline CDR1 is SGHRS and CDR2 is YFSETQ. The CDR3 is made up of 13 amino acids. Genomic DNA, the template, was used for profiling of the TCR beta VDJ and CDR3. A single record per CDR3 protein comes from TCRdb applying MiXCR to the reads. The data contain about 210,000 distinct CDR3 sequences, around 32% of them singletons. The sequenced material came from sorted CD4+, CD8+, or CD8+CD57+ T cells (not recorded which) from PBMCs. This TCR was sampled from a human donor in good health, serving as a control. This sequence joins TRBV5-1 and TRBJ1-2; D is unresolved. The CDR3 sequence is CASSFSIVVGYTF. CDR3 DNA: TGCGCCAGCAGCTTCAGCATCGTAGTCGGCTACACCTTC. Using reference TRBV5-1 and TRBJ1-2 for the parts outside the CDR3, the full variable domain is KAGVTQTPRYLIKTRGQQVTLSCSPISGHRSVSWYQQTPGQGLQFLFEYFSETQRNKGNFPGRFSGRQFSNSRSEMNVSTLELGDSALYLCASSFSIVVGYTFGSGTRLTVV.